The 25 T cell receptor beta chains below all came from one sample that was sequenced in a study of T cells in Graves' hyperthyroidism and ophthalmopathy. TCR beta CDR3 region amplification was performed from RNA transcripts. The HTBI primer set was used in a first-round RT-PCR of the TCR CDR3. TCRdb reprocessed the multiplex PCR reads via MiXCR and lists one record per CDR3 protein. The data show 300,000 to 450,000 distinct CDR3 sequences, less than 20% seen once. Sequencing input: blood. These receptors came from a woman aged 40 to 50 with Graves' ophthalmopathy.

This clonotype occurred a few times. The V and J genes are TRBV12-3 or TRBV12-4 and TRBJ1-5, with 8 bases identical to TRBD1. The ends lost 6 bases at V and 5 bases at J; junction bases unmatched: 6. The CDR3 consists of 14 residues. CDR3 region: CASSHGQGHQPQHF. CDR3 nucleotides: TGTGCCAGCAGCCACGGACAGGGCCATCAGCCCCAGCATTTT.

This clonotype was recorded many times. The rearrangement uses TRBV6-2 or TRBV6-3 and TRBJ2-2, with D possibly TRBD2 on 6 matching bases. The CDR3 has 18 amino acids. Trimming removed 0 bases at V and 4 bases at J, with 18 bases between. CDR1 is MNHEY, CDR2 SVGEGT, per germline. CDR3 protein: CASSYSMRLGRTTGELFF. The CDR3, as DNA: TGTGCCAGCAGTTACTCGATGCGTCTCGGGAGAACCACCGGGGAGCTGTTTTTT.

In this sample, this clonotype turned up once. The chain joins TRBV6-1 to TRBJ2-2, with 7 bases fitting TRBD2. The CDR3 contains 14 residues. Trimming at V came to 11 bases and at J to 4 bases, leaving 10 bases not matched to a gene. Germline V gene sequence: CDR1 MNHNS, CDR2 SASEGT. The CDR3 DNA is TGTGCCGCAGGGCTAGCGGAAGTCACCGGGGAGCTGTTTTTT. Protein sequence: CAAGLAEVTGELFF.

The rearrangement links TRBV6-1 to TRBJ2-3, with a tentative D call TRBD2 (5 bases). Germline V gene sequence: CDR1 MNHNS, CDR2 SASEGT. The CDR3 extends over 15 amino acids. The germline V and J ends were trimmed by 8 bases and 10 bases, with 25 bases remaining between them. Here the CDR3 DNA reads TGTGCCAGCTCTCTCAGCGGTTCTCATGGGGATTCGCAGTATTTT. Translation: CASSLSGSHGDSQYF.

In this sample, this clonotype turned up many times. The chain employs TRBV15 and TRBJ1-1; 8 bases agree with TRBD1. This CDR3 spans 13 amino acids. The V and J ends lost 1 base and 11 bases, in that order; junction bases with no gene match: 6. Germline CDR1 is LNHNV and CDR2 is YYDKDF (reference sequence). CDR3 sequence reads: CATSRAGGIEAFF. In DNA form, the CDR3 reads TGTGCCACCAGCAGAGCAGGGGGCATTGAGGCTTTCTTT.

Details on this clonotype: A much bigger clone sits one base away, suggesting this may be a read error. The gene calls are TRBV30 and TRBJ1-2; TRBD1 is a possible D gene (5 bases). The CDR3 spans 13 residues. Germline V gene data show CDR1 as GTSNPN and CDR2 as SVGIG (reference sequence). The CDR3 sequence: CVFTGSANYGYTF. Written as DNA, the CDR3 is TGTGTCTTCACAGGCTCCGCTAACTATGGCTACACCTTC.

Turning to this clonotype: A junction boundary mismatches the germline segment, possibly from a read error. The rearrangement uses TRBV2 and TRBJ1-5; D is unresolved. The CDR3 sequence is 13 residues long. Germline-derived CDR1 and CDR2 are SNHLY and FYNNEI. DNA of the CDR3: TGTGCCAGCAGTGGGGGATTCAATCAGCCCCAGCTTTTT. The encoded protein is CASSGGFNQPQLF. Full variable domain (remainder filled in from reference TRBV2 and TRBJ1-5): EPEVTQTPSHQVTQMGQEVILRCVPISNHLYFYWYRQILGQKVEFLVSFYNNEISEKSEIFDDQFSVERPDGSNFTLKIRSTKLEDSAMYFCASSGGFNQPQLFGDGTRLSIL.

This clonotype showed up many times. The chain combines TRBV7-2 with TRBJ1-1; the D is unclear. Germline V gene sequence: CDR1 SGHTA, CDR2 FQGNSA. The V end lost 6 bases, the J end lost 1 base, and 15 bases lay between the germline ends. This CDR3 is built from 15 residues. The CDR3 spells CASRYQVSPNTEAFF. Written as DNA, the CDR3 is TGTGCCAGCAGATATCAGGTGTCTCCGAACACTGAAGCTTTCTTT.

This clonotype was observed many times. The chain carries TRBV28 and TRBJ2-7; possibly TRBD2 for D (6 bases). The length of the CDR3 is 15 residues. With 5 bases removed from V and 2 bases from J, the gap between germline ends came to 16 bases. Germline CDR1 MDHEN, CDR2 SYDVKM. For the CDR3, the DNA is TGTGCCAGCAGTCGCGGGGACTCCCTCACCTACGAGCAGTACTTC. It is translated as CASSRGDSLTYEQYF. The whole variable domain, filled in from reference TRBV28 and TRBJ2-7, reads DVKVTQSSRYLVKRTGEKVFLECVQDMDHENMFWYRQDPGLGLRLIYFSYDVKMKEKGDIPEGYSVSREKKERFSLILESASTNQTSMYLCASSRGDSLTYEQYFGPGTRLTVT.

This clonotype was picked up many times. This chain links TRBV11-2 with TRBJ2-7; D gene ambiguous. This CDR3 has 12 amino acids. V was cut by 2 bases and J by 13 bases, with 15 bases left in between. Germline CDR1 is SGHAT and CDR2 is FQNNGV. The CDR3 region has the DNA TGTGCCAGCAGCTTATCGATCCCGTCGGCATACTTC. Translation gives CASSLSIPSAYF. Looking up the rest from reference TRBV11-2 and TRBJ2-7 gives the full variable domain: EAGVAQSPRYKIIEKRQSVAFWCNPISGHATLYWYQQILGQGPKLLIQFQNNGVVDDSQLPKDRFSAERLKGVDSTLKIQPAKLEDSAVYLCASSLSIPSAYFGPGTRLTVT.

At least ten counts were recorded for this clonotype. The chain joins TRBV11-1 to TRBJ2-7, with D tentatively TRBD1 or TRBD2 (5 bases each). The CDR3 extends over 15 amino acids. Germline V lookup: CDR1 SGHAT, CDR2 FQDESV (reference sequence). The germline V and J ends were trimmed by 5 bases and 2 bases, with 16 bases remaining between them. This chain's CDR3 is CASSLIGTAAYEQYF. CDR3 nucleotides: TGTGCCAGCAGCCTAATTGGGACGGCCGCCTACGAGCAGTACTTC.

This clonotype was counted many times. The V call is TRBV13, the J call TRBJ2-7, with D perhaps TRBD1 (6 bases). From germline, CDR1 is PRHDT and CDR2 FYEKMQ (reference sequence). The CDR3 is 15 residues long. Between the trimmed V and J ends, which lost 4 bases and 3 bases, there was a span of 16 bases. CDR3 sequence (DNA): TGTGCCAGCAGCTCCCGACAGGTTCCCAACTACGAGCAGTACTTC. Its translation: CASSSRQVPNYEQYF. Drawing the rest from reference TRBV13 and TRBJ2-7, the complete variable domain is AAGVIQSPRHLIKEKRETATLKCYPIPRHDTVYWYQQGPGQDPQFLISFYEKMQSDKGSIPDRFSAQQFSDYHSELNMSSLELGDSALYFCASSSRQVPNYEQYFGPGTRLTVT.

This clonotype was recorded many times. A much larger clone differs by one base, so this may be a read error. The chain employs TRBV7-2 and TRBJ2-7; the D gene could be TRBD1 or TRBD2 (5 bases each). Germline CDR1 SGHTA, CDR2 FQGNSA. The CDR3 is 12 amino acids. CDR3 in DNA: TGTGTCAGCAGCTTACGGGGACGCGAGCAGTACTTC. As protein: CVSSLRGREQYF.

This clonotype was observed a handful of times. The rearrangement joins TRBV10-3 to TRBJ1-5; the match to TRBD1 covers 7 bases. Looked up from germline, CDR1 is ENHRY and CDR2 is SYGVKD. The V segment lost 6 bases and the J segment 6 bases; nucleotides outside the gene matches: 8. The CDR3 is 14 residues long. DNA of the CDR3: TGTGCCATCAGGGCGACAGGGTTAGGTCAGCCCCAGCATTTT. Translated, it gives CAIRATGLGQPQHF.

The gene calls are TRBV20-1 and TRBJ2-1; the match to TRBD2 covers 10 bases. V was pared by 5 bases and J by 6 bases, with 19 bases of the junction left unmatched. Looked up from germline, CDR1 is DFQATT and CDR2 is SNEGSKA (reference sequence). There are 18 residues in the CDR3. The CDR3 DNA follows: TGCAGTGCTCCCCGGCCTAGCGGGAGAATAGGGCAAGGCAATGAGCAGTTCTTC. This gives the protein CSAPRPSGRIGQGNEQFF.

This clonotype has at least ten counts. This chain uses TRBV27 with TRBJ1-1; D gene ambiguous. V lost 3 bases to trimming and J lost 1 base, with 12 bases between them. Germline V lookup: CDR1 MNHEY, CDR2 SMNVEV (reference sequence). The CDR3 sequence is 15 residues long. CDR3 protein: CASSLLGLSNTEAFF. Here the CDR3 DNA reads TGTGCCAGCAGTTTGCTCGGACTGTCGAACACTGAAGCTTTCTTT.

In its sample, this clonotype was seen once. The rearrangement uses TRBV20-1 and TRBJ2-2, with 9 bases matching TRBD2. The V segment lost 0 bases and the J segment 7 bases; nucleotides outside the gene matches: 6. The CDR3 is 15 amino acids. Germline assignment: CDR1 DFQATT and CDR2 SNEGSKA (reference sequence). In DNA, the CDR3 is TGCAGTGCTAGAGAGGTTGTAGCGGGGGTCGGGGAGCTGTTTTTT. Translating gives CSAREVVAGVGELFF.

The chain recombines TRBV6-1 with TRBJ2-2; D gene uncertain. Per germline, CDR1 MNHNS and CDR2 SASEGT. The CDR3 contains 15 residues. Trimming removed 6 bases at V and 2 bases at J, with 13 bases between. CDR3 nucleotides: TGTGCCAGCAGCCGCTGGGTCTCCAACACCGGGGAGCTGTTTTTT. Translated, it gives CASSRWVSNTGELFF.

This clonotype has ten or more counts. The gene calls are TRBV24-1 and TRBJ1-2, with 10 bases that match TRBD1. The V gene's germline CDR1 is KGHDR and CDR2 SFDVKD. This CDR3 region has 14 residues. The V and J ends lost 12 bases and 4 bases, in that order; junction bases with no gene match: 10. Written as DNA, the CDR3 is TGTGCCGTATGGACAGGGGGACGTGGCTATGGCTACACCTTC. It is translated as CAVWTGGRGYGYTF.

At least ten counts were recorded for this clonotype. The chain employs TRBV15 and TRBJ1-3, with D possibly being TRBD1 (5 bases). Germline values: CDR1 LNHNV, CDR2 YYDKDF (reference sequence). The V gene lost 0 bases and the J gene lost 4 bases, with 10 bases spanning the gap. There are 15 residues in the CDR3. CDR3 nucleotide sequence: TGTGCCACCAGCAGAGACAGGGAGGGCGGAAACACCATATATTTT. This translates into CATSRDREGGNTIYF. The whole variable domain, remainder taken from reference TRBV15 and TRBJ1-3, is DAMVIQNPRYQVTQFGKPVTLSCSQTLNHNVMYWYQQKSSQAPKLLFHYYDKDFNNEADTPDNFQSRRPNTSFCFLDIRSPGLGDTAMYLCATSRDREGGNTIYFGEGSWLTVV.

This clonotype occurred many times. The V call is TRBV6-5, the J call TRBJ2-6; D is unresolved. The CDR3 has 15 amino acids. V was shortened by 0 bases and J by 0 bases, with 3 bases between the two germline ends. Germline assignment: CDR1 MNHEY and CDR2 SVGAGI. The CDR3 DNA sequence: TGTGCCAGCAGTTACTCCCACTCTGGGGCCAACGTCCTGACTTTC. This codes for CASSYSHSGANVLTF.

This clonotype was counted at least ten times. The chain has TRBV30 and TRBJ1-1; no definite D call. The V and J ends lost 4 bases and 4 bases respectively, with 13 bases between them. This CDR3 has 13 residues. Germline V CDR1 and CDR2: GTSNPN, SVGIG (reference sequence). CDR3 amino acids: CAWTPREGTEAFF. CDR3 nucleotides: TGTGCCTGGACTCCCCGGGAGGGCACTGAAGCTTTCTTT.

This clonotype was picked up many times. V usage is TRBV5-1 and J usage is TRBJ2-2, with D perhaps TRBD1 or TRBD2 (5 bases each). V was trimmed by 3 bases and J by 5 bases, leaving 14 bases between them. This CDR3 has 15 residues. In germline, CDR1 is SGHRS, CDR2 YFSETQ. The CDR3, as DNA: TGCGCCAGCAGCTCTGGGGGAGATGTAACCGGGGAGCTGTTTTTT. Residues: CASSSGGDVTGELFF.

This clonotype was detected many times. The J gene is TRBJ2-2, the V gene TRBV20-1; D gene ambiguous. The V and J ends lost 6 bases and 0 bases respectively, with 14 bases between them. CDR3 length: 15 residues. The V gene's germline CDR1 is DFQATT and CDR2 SNEGSKA (reference sequence). The DNA of the CDR3 is TGCAGTGCCCCTCCCGGTGGGGCGAACACCGGGGAGCTGTTTTTT. Its translation: CSAPPGGANTGELFF.

This clonotype was detected many times. The CDR3 region is CASSQPGDSSTNTEAFF. For the CDR3, the DNA is TGTGCCAGCAGTCAACCGGGAGACAGCTCGACGAACACTGAAGCTTTCTTT. The chain is built from TRBV12-3 or TRBV12-4 and TRBJ1-1; D is perhaps TRBD1 (5 bases). This CDR3 spans 17 amino acids. V lost 5 bases to trimming and J lost 1 base, with 20 bases between them.